This TCR beta chain is drawn from a study of cytomegalovirus exposure and HLA in healthy donors. This clone was picked up one time. The PCR employed 60 Vbeta primers together with 13 Jbeta primers. TCRdb's table, derived via immunoSEQ multiplex PCR, lists solely in-frame clones and lacks some. The sample holds 150,000 to 200,000 clones, roughly four fifths seen once. Germline trimming cut 2 bases from V and 7 bases from J; bases unmatched to any gene: 22. The CDR3 loop spans 20 amino acids. The germline CDR1 and CDR2 sequences are MGHRA and YSYEKL. This TCR was recovered from a girl between 2 and 10 years old in good health and CMV-seropositive. What was sequenced was PBMCs. The chain has TRBV4-1 and TRBJ2-1; 8 bases align to TRBD2. The CDR3 nucleotides read TGCGCCAGCAGCCAAATTGGGAAGTGGACGGGTAGCGGGGTAAAGAATGAGCAGTTCTTC. This sequence encodes CASSQIGKWTGSGVKNEQFF.